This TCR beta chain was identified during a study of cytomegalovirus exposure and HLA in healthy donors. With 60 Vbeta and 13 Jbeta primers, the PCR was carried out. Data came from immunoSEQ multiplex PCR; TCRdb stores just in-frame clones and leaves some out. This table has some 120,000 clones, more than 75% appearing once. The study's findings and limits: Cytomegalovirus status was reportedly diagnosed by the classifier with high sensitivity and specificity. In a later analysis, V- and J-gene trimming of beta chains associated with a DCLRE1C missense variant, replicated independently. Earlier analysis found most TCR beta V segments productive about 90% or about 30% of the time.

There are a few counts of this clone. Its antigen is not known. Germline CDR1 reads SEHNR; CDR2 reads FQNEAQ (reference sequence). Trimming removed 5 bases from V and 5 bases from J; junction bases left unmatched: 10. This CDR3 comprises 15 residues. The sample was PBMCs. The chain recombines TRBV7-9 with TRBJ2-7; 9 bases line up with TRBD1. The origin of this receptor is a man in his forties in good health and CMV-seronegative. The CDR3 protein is CASSQRDREWNEQYF. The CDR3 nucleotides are TGTGCCAGCAGCCAACGGGACAGGGAATGGAACGAGCAGTACTTC.